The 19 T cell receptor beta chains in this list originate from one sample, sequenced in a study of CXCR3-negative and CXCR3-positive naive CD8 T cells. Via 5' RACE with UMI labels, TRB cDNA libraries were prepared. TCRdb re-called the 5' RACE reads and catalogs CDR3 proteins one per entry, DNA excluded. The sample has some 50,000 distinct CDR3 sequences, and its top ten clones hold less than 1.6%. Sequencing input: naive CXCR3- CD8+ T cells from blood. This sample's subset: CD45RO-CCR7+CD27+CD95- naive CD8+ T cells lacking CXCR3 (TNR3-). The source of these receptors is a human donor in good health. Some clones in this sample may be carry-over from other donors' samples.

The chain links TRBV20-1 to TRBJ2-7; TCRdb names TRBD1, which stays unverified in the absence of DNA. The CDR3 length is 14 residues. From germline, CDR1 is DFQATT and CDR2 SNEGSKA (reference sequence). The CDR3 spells CSARAVDRDYEQYF.

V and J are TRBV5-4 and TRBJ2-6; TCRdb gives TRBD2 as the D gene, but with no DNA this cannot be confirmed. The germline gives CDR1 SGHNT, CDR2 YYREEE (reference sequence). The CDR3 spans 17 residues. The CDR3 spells CASSLWGLHSGANVLTF.

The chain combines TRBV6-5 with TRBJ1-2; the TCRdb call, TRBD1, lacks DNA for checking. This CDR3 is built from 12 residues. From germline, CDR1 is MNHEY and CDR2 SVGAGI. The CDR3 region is CASSLQGIGYTF.

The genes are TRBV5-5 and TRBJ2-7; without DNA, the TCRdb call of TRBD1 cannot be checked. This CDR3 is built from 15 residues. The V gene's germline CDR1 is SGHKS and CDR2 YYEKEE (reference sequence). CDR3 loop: CASSPSSDSNYEQYF.

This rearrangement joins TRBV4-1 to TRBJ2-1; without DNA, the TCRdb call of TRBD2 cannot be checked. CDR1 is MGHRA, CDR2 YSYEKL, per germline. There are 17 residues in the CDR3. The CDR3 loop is CASSLSSAVSSYNEQFF.

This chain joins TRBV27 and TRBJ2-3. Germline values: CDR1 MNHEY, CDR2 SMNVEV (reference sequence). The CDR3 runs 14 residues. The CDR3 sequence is CASSSFSSTDTQYF.

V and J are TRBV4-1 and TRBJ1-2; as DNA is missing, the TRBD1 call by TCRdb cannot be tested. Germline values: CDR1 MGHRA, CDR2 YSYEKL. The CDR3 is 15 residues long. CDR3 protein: CASSQDQGAWYGYTF.

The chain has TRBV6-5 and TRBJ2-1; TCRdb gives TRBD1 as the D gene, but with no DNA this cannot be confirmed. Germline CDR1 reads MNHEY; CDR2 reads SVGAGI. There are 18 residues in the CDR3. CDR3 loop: CASSYSGTRRGRYNEQFF.

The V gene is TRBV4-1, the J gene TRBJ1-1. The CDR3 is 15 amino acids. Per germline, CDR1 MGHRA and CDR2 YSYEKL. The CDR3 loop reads CASSQERQLNTEAFF.

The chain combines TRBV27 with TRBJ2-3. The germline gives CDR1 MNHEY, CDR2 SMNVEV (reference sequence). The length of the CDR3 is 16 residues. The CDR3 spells CASSLYWRTSTDTQYF.

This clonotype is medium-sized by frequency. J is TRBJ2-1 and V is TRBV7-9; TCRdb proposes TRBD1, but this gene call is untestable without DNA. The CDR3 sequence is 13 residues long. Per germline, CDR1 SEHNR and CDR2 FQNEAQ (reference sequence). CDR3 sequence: CASSSPDGNEQFF.

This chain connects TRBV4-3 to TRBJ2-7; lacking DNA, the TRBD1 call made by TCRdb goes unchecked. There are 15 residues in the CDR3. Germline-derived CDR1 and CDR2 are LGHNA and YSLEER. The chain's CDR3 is CASSQDSGGVYEQYF.

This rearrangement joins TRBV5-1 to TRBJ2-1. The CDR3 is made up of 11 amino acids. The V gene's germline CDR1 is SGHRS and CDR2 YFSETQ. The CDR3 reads CASISSNEQFF.

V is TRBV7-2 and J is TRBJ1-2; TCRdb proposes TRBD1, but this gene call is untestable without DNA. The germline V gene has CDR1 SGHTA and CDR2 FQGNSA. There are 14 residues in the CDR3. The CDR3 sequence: CASSPWGANYGYTF.

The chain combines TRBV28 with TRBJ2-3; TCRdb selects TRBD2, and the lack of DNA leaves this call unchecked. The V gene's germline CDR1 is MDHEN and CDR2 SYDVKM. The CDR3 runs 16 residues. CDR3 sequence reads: CASTPPLAGLTDTQYF. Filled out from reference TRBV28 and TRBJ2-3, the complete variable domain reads DVKVTQSSRYLVKRTGEKVFLECVQDMDHENMFWYRQDPGLGLRLIYFSYDVKMKEKGDIPEGYSVSREKKERFSLILESASTNQTSMYLCASTPPLAGLTDTQYFGPGTRLTVL.

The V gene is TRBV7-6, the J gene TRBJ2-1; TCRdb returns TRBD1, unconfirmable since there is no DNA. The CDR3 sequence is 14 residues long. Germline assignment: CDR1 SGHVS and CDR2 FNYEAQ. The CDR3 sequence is CASSLRGPYNEQFF.

The CDR3 protein is CASSFPDSRGGPDNEQFF. The J gene is TRBJ2-1, the V gene TRBV5-1; TCRdb returns TRBD1, unconfirmable since there is no DNA. This CDR3 is built from 18 residues. Germline CDR1 and CDR2: SGHRS and YFSETQ.

The CDR3 loop reads CSAYPMNTEAFF. The chain carries TRBV20-1 and TRBJ1-1. This CDR3 has 12 amino acids. Germline V gives CDR1 DFQATT, CDR2 SNEGSKA (reference sequence).

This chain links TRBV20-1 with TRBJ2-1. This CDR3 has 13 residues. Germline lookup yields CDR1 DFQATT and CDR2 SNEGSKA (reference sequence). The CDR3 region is CSARDLTSLWQFF.